Sequencing of this TCR beta chain was carried out in a study of CD8+ T cells in alopecia areata. About the research overall: Patients received oral tofacitinib, 5 to 10 mg twice daily, for moderate-to-severe alopecia areata. Findings of the study overall: Within the top 100, expanded CD8+ clones significantly decreased with tofacitinib, as did scalp clonality.

In the case of this clone: The target antigen is unknown.

Extracted RNA was reverse transcribed, and the resulting cDNA served as sequencing template. Produced via immunoSEQ multiplex PCR; TCRdb's table is partial and in-frame only. The sample holds some 120,000 clones; approximately 57% are singletons and the top ten take 5.7%. The germline V gene encodes CDR1 SEHNR and CDR2 FQNEAQ (reference sequence). Losses at the gene ends were 11 bases for V and 5 bases for J; bases not matched to a gene: 17. This CDR3 is 15 amino acids long. Regarding treatment: oral pan-JAK inhibitor, 5-10 mg twice daily. The chain uses TRBV7-9 and TRBJ2-5, with 7 nucleotides matching TRBD1. This sample comprised CD4+ T cells sorted from blood, obtained at week 4, from a patient treated with tofacitinib. The receptor's source is a human donor with alopecia areata. The CDR3 protein is CAGMNKGGWRETQYF. As DNA, the CDR3 is TGTGCCGGGATGAATAAAGGGGGCTGGCGGGAGACCCAGTACTTC.